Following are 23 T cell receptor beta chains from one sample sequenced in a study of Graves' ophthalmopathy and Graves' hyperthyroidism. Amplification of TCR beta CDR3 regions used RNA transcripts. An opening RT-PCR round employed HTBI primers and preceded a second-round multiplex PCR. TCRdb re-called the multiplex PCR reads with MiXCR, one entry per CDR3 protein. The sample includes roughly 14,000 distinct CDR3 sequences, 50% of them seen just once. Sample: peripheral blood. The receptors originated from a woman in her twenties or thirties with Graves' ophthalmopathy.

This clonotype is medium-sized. The CDR3 region is CASRTVSTNEKLFF. As DNA, the CDR3 is TGTGCCAGTAGGACAGTCTCAACTAATGAAAAACTGTTTTTT. The chain couples TRBV19 to TRBJ1-4; possible D gene TRBD1, 5 bases. Trimming took off 6 bases at V and 0 bases at J, with 8 bases between the two ends. CDR3 length equals 14 residues. Germline lookup yields CDR1 LNHDA and CDR2 SQIVND (reference sequence).

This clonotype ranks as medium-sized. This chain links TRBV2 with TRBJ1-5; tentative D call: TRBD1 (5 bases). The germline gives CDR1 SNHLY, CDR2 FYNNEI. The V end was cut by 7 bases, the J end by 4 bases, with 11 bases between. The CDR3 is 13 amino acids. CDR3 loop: CASTTVRNQPQHF. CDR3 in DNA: TGTGCCAGCACGACAGTTCGAAATCAGCCCCAGCATTTT.

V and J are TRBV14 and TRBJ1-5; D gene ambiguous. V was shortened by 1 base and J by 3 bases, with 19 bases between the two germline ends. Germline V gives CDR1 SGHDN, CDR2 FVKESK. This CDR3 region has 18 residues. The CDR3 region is CASSQVLNSRSLNQPQHF. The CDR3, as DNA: TGTGCCAGCAGCCAAGTTTTGAATAGTCGGTCCCTCAATCAGCCCCAGCATTTT.

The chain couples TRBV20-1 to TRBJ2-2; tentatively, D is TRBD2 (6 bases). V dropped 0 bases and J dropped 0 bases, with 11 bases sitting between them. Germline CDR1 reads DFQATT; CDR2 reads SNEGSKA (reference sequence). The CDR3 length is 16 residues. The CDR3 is CSARDWAGSNTGELFF. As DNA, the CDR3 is TGCAGTGCTAGAGATTGGGCGGGATCGAACACCGGGGAGCTGTTTTTT.

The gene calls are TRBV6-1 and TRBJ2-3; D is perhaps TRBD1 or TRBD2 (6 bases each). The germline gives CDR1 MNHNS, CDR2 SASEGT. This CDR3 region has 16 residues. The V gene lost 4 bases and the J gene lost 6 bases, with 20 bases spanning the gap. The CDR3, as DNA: TGTGCCAGCAGTGGTACAGGCGGGACATCCGACGATACGCAGTATTTT. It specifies CASSGTGGTSDDTQYF.

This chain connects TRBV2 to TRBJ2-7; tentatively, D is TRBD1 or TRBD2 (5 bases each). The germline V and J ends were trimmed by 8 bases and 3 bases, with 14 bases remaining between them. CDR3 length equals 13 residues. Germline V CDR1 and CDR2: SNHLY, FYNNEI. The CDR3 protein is CASYWDANYEQYF. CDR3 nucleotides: TGTGCCAGCTACTGGGACGCCAACTACGAGCAGTACTTC.

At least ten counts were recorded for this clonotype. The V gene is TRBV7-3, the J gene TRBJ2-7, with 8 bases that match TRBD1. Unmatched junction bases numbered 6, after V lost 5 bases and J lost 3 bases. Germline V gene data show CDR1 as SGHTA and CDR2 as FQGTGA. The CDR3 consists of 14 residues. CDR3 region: CASSRGQGFYEQYF. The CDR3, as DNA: TGTGCCAGCAGCCGTGGACAGGGATTCTACGAGCAGTACTTC.

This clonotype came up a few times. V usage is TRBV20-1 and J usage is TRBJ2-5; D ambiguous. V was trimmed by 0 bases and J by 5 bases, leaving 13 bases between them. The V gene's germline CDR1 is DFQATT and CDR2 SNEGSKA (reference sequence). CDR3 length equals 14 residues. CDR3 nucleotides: TGCAGTGCTAGAGATAGTGATCCACGGGAGACCCAGTACTTC. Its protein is CSARDSDPRETQYF.

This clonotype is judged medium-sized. The CDR3, as DNA: TGCAGCGTTCTGGATCTAAGCTCCTACAATGAGCAGTTCTTC. This codes for CSVLDLSSYNEQFF. The chain uses TRBV29-1 and TRBJ2-1; no reliable D call. The CDR3 has 14 residues. V was cut by 5 bases and J by 0 bases, with 11 bases left in between. Germline V CDR1 and CDR2: SQVTM, ANQGSEA.

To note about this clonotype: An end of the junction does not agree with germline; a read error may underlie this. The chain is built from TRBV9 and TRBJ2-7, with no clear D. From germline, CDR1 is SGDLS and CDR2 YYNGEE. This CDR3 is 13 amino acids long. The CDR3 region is CASSPNPSSEQYF. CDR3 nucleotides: TGTGCCAGCAGCCCCAACCCTTCCTCCGAGCAGTACTTC.

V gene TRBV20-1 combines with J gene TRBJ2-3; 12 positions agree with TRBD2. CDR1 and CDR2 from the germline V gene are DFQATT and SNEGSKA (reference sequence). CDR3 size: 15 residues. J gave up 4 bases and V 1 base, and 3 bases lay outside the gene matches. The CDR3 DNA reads TGCAGTGCTAGAGGACTAGCGGGAGATTCAGATACGCAGTATTTT. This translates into CSARGLAGDSDTQYF.

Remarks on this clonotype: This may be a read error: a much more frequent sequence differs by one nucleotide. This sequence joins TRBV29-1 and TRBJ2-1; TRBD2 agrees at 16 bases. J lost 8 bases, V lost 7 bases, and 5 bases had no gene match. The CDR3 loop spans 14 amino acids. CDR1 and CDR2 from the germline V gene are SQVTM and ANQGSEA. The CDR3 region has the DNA TGCAGCGCATGGGGGACTAGCGGGAGGGATGAGCAGTTCTTC. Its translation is CSAWGTSGRDEQFF.

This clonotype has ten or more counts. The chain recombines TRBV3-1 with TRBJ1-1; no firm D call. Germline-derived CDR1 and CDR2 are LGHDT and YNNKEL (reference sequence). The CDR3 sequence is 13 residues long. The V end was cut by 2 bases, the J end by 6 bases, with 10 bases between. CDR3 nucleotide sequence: TGTGCCAGCAGCCAAACATTCGGCGCTGAAGCTTTCTTT. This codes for CASSQTFGAEAFF.

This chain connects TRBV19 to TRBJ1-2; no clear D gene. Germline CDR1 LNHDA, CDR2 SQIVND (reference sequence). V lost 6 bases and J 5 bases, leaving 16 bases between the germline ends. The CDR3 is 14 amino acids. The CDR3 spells CASSYRGDRYGYTF. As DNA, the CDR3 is TGTGCCAGTAGCTACCGCGGGGATAGGTATGGCTACACCTTC.

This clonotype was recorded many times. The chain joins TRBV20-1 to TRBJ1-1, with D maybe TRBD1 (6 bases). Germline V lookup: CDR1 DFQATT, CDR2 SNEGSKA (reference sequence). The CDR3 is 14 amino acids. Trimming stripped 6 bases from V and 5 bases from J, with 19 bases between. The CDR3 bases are TGCAGTGCGACAAAGGACAGTGTGTCTACTGAAGCTTTCTTT. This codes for CSATKDSVSTEAFF.

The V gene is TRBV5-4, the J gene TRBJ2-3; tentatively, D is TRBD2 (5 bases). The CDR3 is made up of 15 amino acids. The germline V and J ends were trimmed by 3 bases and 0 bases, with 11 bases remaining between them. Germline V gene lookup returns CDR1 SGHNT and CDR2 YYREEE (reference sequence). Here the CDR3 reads CASSYRTGSTDTQYF. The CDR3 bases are TGTGCCAGCAGCTACCGAACGGGGAGCACAGATACGCAGTATTTT.

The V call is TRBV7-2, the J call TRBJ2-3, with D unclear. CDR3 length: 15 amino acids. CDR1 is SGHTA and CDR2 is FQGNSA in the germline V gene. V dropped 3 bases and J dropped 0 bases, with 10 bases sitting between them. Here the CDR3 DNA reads TGTGCCAGCAGCTTTGGCGGCCATAGCACAGATACGCAGTATTTT. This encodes CASSFGGHSTDTQYF.

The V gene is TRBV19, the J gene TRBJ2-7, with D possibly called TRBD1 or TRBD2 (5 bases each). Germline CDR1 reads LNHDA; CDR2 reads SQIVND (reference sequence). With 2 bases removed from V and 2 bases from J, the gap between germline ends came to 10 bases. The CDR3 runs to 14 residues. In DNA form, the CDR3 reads TGTGCCAGTAGTATAAGTCGGGGACCCTACGAGCAGTACTTC. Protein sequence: CASSISRGPYEQYF.

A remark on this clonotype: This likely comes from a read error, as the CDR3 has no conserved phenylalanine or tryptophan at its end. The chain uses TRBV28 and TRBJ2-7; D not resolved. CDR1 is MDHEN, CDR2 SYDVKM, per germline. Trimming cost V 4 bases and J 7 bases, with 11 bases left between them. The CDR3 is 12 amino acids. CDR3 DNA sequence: TGTGCCAGCAGTTCCCCCCGGTGGGAGCAGTACCTC. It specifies CASSSPRWEQYL.

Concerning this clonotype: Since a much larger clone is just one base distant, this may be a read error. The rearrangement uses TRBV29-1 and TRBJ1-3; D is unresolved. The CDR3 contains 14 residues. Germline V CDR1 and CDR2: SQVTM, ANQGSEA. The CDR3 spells CSVEDQVSGSTIYF. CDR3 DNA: TGCAGCGTTGAAGATCAAGTCTCTGGAAGCACCATATATTTT.

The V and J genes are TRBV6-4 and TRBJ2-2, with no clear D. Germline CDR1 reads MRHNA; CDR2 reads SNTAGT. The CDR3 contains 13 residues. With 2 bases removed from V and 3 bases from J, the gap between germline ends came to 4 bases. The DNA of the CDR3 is TGTGCCAGCAGTGACAGGGACACCGGGGAGCTGTTTTTT. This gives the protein CASSDRDTGELFF.

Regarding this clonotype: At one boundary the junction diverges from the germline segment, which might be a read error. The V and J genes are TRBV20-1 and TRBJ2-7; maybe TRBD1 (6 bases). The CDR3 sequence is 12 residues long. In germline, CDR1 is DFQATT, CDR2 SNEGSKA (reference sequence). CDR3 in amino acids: CSASPQGYKQCF. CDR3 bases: TGCAGTGCTAGTCCACAGGGCTACAAGCAGTGCTTC.

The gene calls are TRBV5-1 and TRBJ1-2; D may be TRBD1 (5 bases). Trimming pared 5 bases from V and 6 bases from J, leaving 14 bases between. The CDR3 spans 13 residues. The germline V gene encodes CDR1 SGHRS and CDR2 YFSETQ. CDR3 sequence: CASRREQGHGYTF. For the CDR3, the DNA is TGCGCCAGCAGGAGGGAGCAGGGACATGGCTACACCTTC.